Each of the 9 T cell receptor beta chains below was sequenced from the same sample in a study of tumor-infiltrating lymphocytes in localized non-small cell lung cancer. The table came from immunoSEQ multiplex PCR; TCRdb's copy has only in-frame clones and leaves some out. Here the sample spans about 12,000 clones, 86% being singletons. Input material: lung tumor tissue. These receptors were obtained from a human donor with non-small cell lung cancer.

The chain employs TRBV27 and TRBJ2-5, with TRBD2 matching over 14 bases. The CDR3 is 17 residues long. Germline trimming cut 1 base from V and 5 bases from J; bases unmatched to any gene: 6. CDR1 and CDR2 from the germline V gene are MNHEY and SMNVEV (reference sequence). CDR3 sequence reads: CASSLYSGTSGSETQYF. CDR3 nucleotides: TGTGCCAGCAGTTTATACTCCGGGACTAGCGGGAGTGAGACCCAGTACTTC.

The chain joins TRBV11-2 to TRBJ2-3; D call uncertain. This CDR3 has 12 residues. V was cut by 5 bases and J by 5 bases, with 8 bases left in between. Germline CDR1 is SGHAT and CDR2 is FQNNGV. As DNA, the CDR3 is TGTGCCAGCAGCCCCACCAGAGATACGCAGTATTTT. Amino acids: CASSPTRDTQYF.

The table lists this clone with a few counts. This rearrangement joins TRBV7-2 to TRBJ2-5; a weak D match, TRBD2 (7 bases). Trimming removed 5 bases from V and 0 bases from J, with 10 bases in between. The CDR3 loop spans 14 amino acids. Germline V gene data show CDR1 as SGHTA and CDR2 as FQGNSA. CDR3 bases: TGTGCCAGCAGCCCCGGGGGGCACCAAGAGACCCAGTACTTC. Its translation is CASSPGGHQETQYF.

This sequence joins TRBV19 and TRBJ1-2, with TRBD1 matching over 9 bases. This CDR3 is built from 15 residues. Trimming cost V 4 bases and J 6 bases; bases outside gene matches: 9. Per the germline V gene, CDR1 is LNHDA and CDR2 is SQIVND (reference sequence). The CDR3 sequence: CASSTDRGVKNGYTF. CDR3 bases: TGTGCCAGTAGTACGGACAGGGGTGTCAAGAATGGCTACACCTTC.

For the CDR3, the DNA is TGCGCCAGCAGCCTGTCCGGGACAGGGGACGGGGAGCAGTACTTC. This translates into CASSLSGTGDGEQYF. The chain is built from TRBV5-1 and TRBJ2-7, with 10 bases lining up with TRBD1. Germline trimming cut 4 bases from V and 7 bases from J; bases unmatched to any gene: 11. Germline-derived CDR1 and CDR2 are SGHRS and YFSETQ. The CDR3 is 15 amino acids. Filled out from reference TRBV5-1 and TRBJ2-7, the complete variable domain reads KAGVTQTPRYLIKTRGQQVTLSCSPISGHRSVSWYQQTPGQGLQFLFEYFSETQRNKGNFPGRFSGRQFSNSRSEMNVSTLELGDSALYLCASSLSGTGDGEQYFGPGTRLTVT.

The chain combines TRBV7-9 with TRBJ2-2; D is perhaps TRBD1 or TRBD2 (5 bases each). There are 17 residues in the CDR3. V lost 3 bases and J 3 bases, leaving 17 bases between the germline ends. Germline V gene lookup returns CDR1 SEHNR and CDR2 FQNEAQ (reference sequence). CDR3 loop: CASSLDKGGSHTGELFF. CDR3 nucleotides: TGTGCCAGCAGCTTGGACAAAGGAGGTTCACACACCGGGGAGCTGTTTTTT.

The chain uses TRBV5-1 and TRBJ1-3; 7 nucleotides align to TRBD1. The junction had 5 bases not matched to a gene; V was cut back by 2 bases and J by 0 bases. Germline lookup yields CDR1 SGHRS and CDR2 YFSETQ. The CDR3 totals 16 residues. The DNA of the CDR3 is TGCGCCAGCAGCTTCCTCGGACAGGACTCTGGAAACACCATATATTTT. It yields the protein CASSFLGQDSGNTIYF.

This rearrangement joins TRBV4-2 to TRBJ2-2, with TRBD2 matching over 9 bases. With V trimmed by 0 bases and J by 6 bases, 2 bases remained unmatched. The CDR3 is made up of 15 amino acids. CDR1 is LGHNA, CDR2 YNFKEQ, per germline. This CDR3 reads CASSQEGGRAGELFF. The CDR3 coding sequence is TGTGCCAGCAGCCAAGAGGGCGGGAGGGCCGGGGAGCTGTTTTTT.

CDR3 region: CASSPGQGYGEAFF. The CDR3 nucleotides are TGTGCCAGCAGTCCGGGACAGGGATACGGTGAAGCTTTCTTT. This chain connects TRBV6-6 to TRBJ1-1, with 9 bases lining up with TRBD1. Germline V gene lookup returns CDR1 MNHNY and CDR2 SVGAGI (reference sequence). V was pared by 5 bases and J by 7 bases, with 8 bases of the junction left unmatched. The CDR3 sequence is 14 residues long.